The 11 T cell receptor beta chains below were found in one sample sequenced in a study of CD4 T cells in relation to SARS-CoV-2 and coronaviruses. CD4+ T cells from unexposed donors were obtained before the COVID-19 pandemic (2011-2018). Here immunoSEQ multiplex PCR was the method, and the copy in TCRdb shows in-frame clones only, minus some. Altogether about 59,000 clones are present, more than 80% being singletons, with the ten largest covering around 1.5%. The source material was memory CD4+ T cells from PBMCs. These receptors all stem from a human donor in good health.

The chain combines TRBV2 with TRBJ2-2; 10 nucleotides match TRBD2. V trimming: 4 bases; J trimming: 5 bases; junction bases outside the gene matches: 13. The germline V gene encodes CDR1 SNHLY and CDR2 FYNNEI. The CDR3 is 18 residues long. The CDR3 protein is CASSVRGLAGVGTGELFF. The DNA of the CDR3 is TGTGCCAGCAGTGTTAGAGGGCTAGCGGGAGTCGGAACCGGGGAGCTGTTTTTT.

This chain joins TRBV12-5 and TRBJ2-5, with D perhaps being TRBD1 or TRBD2 (5 bases each). V dropped 7 bases and J dropped 4 bases, with 13 bases sitting between them. Germline lookup yields CDR1 LGHNT and CDR2 FRNRAP. The CDR3 totals 13 residues. The CDR3 spells CASAHGGVETQYF. The CDR3 bases are TGTGCTAGTGCTCATGGGGGAGTAGAGACCCAGTACTTC.

The V call is TRBV28, the J call TRBJ1-4, with D tentatively TRBD1 (5 bases). Germline-derived CDR1 and CDR2 are MDHEN and SYDVKM. With 5 bases removed from V and 11 bases from J, the gap between germline ends came to 21 bases. The CDR3 covers 15 residues. The CDR3 is CASSPLPGGVGKLFF. CDR3 sequence (DNA): TGTGCCAGCAGTCCCCTGCCCGGAGGGGTGGGGAAACTGTTTTTT.

The chain couples TRBV12-3 or TRBV12-4 to TRBJ2-5; D ambiguous. The CDR3 sequence is 11 residues long. V lost 8 bases and J lost 10, with 14 bases in between. As DNA, the CDR3 is TGTGCCAGCGGTGGCGAAGGTAGCCAGTACTTC. Amino acid sequence: CASGGEGSQYF.

The chain carries TRBV6-5 and TRBJ2-7; a weak D match, TRBD1 (6 bases). CDR1 is MNHEY and CDR2 is SVGAGI in the germline V gene. This CDR3 is built from 12 residues. V was trimmed by 6 bases and J by 0 bases, leaving 6 bases between them. The CDR3 is CASRDSSYEQYF. DNA of the CDR3: TGTGCCAGCAGGGACAGCTCCTACGAGCAGTACTTC.

The V and J genes are TRBV5-1 and TRBJ1-3; D gene ambiguous. CDR3 length: 14 residues. V dropped 0 bases and J dropped 4 bases, with 8 bases sitting between them. CDR1 and CDR2 (germline): SGHRS, YFSETQ. CDR3 sequence: CASSLAAAGNTIYF. CDR3 DNA sequence: TGCGCCAGCAGCTTGGCCGCAGCCGGAAACACCATATATTTT.

This clone appeared once. The V gene is TRBV10-3, the J gene TRBJ2-5; D is ambiguous. The CDR3 is 14 amino acids. Germline lookup yields CDR1 ENHRY and CDR2 SYGVKD. The V gene lost 6 bases and the J gene lost 5 bases, with 16 bases spanning the gap. The CDR3 region has the DNA TGTGCCATCAGGGACGTTTGGACGGGTGAGACCCAGTACTTC. As protein: CAIRDVWTGETQYF.

The CDR3 nucleotides read TGTGCCAGCACCCCGGGGGCCGGTCTTTACAATGAGCAGTTCTTC. It yields the protein CASTPGAGLYNEQFF. The chain is built from TRBV6-5 and TRBJ2-1; D may match TRBD1 or TRBD2 (6 bases each). V dropped 7 bases and J dropped 4 bases, with 17 bases sitting between them. CDR1 and CDR2 from the germline V gene are MNHEY and SVGAGI. The CDR3 totals 15 residues.

The gene calls are TRBV27 and TRBJ1-2; TRBD1 agrees at 10 bases. J lost 5 bases, V lost 5 bases, and 14 bases had no gene match. Germline V gene sequence: CDR1 MNHEY, CDR2 SMNVEV (reference sequence). The CDR3 spans 17 residues. In DNA, the CDR3 is TGTGCCAGCAGTCTACTCACCTTGACAGGGGGCAATTATGGCTACACCTTC. It specifies CASSLLTLTGGNYGYTF.

This chain joins TRBV3-1 (or the pseudogene TRBV3-2) and TRBJ1-2; D ambiguous. The CDR3 is 11 amino acids. Deletions cut 2 bases from V and 6 bases from J, with 4 bases between. Germline CDR1 reads LGHDT; CDR2 reads YNNKEL (reference sequence). Here the CDR3 DNA reads TGTGCCAGCAGCCAAAGGAATGGCTACACCTTC. Residues: CASSQRNGYTF.

The V and J genes are TRBV19 and TRBJ2-1, with D perhaps TRBD1 (6 bases). V lost 6 bases to trimming and J lost 8 bases, with 20 bases between them. Germline-derived CDR1 and CDR2 are LNHDA and SQIVND (reference sequence). CDR3 length: 15 residues. The CDR3 DNA reads as TGTGCCAGTAGCTCCGACAAAATACAGGGAGATGAGCAGTTCTTC. Its translation is CASSSDKIQGDEQFF.